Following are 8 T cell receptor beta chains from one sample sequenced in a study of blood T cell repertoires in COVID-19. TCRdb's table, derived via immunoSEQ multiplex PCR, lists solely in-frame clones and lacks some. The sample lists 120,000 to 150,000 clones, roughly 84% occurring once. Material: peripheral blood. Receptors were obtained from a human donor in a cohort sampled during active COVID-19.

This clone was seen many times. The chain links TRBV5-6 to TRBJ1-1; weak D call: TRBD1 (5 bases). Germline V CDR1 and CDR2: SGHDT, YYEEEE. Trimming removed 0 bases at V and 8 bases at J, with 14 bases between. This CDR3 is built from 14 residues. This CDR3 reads CASSLVGGEGEAFF. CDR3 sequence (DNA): TGTGCCAGCAGCTTGGTTGGCGGGGAGGGGGAAGCTTTCTTT.

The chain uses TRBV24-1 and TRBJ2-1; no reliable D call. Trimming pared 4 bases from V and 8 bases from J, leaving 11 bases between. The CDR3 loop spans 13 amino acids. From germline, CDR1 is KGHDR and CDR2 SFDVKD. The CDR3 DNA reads TGTGCCACCAGTGAGGAACCGGGTGATGAGCAGTTCTTC. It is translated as CATSEEPGDEQFF.

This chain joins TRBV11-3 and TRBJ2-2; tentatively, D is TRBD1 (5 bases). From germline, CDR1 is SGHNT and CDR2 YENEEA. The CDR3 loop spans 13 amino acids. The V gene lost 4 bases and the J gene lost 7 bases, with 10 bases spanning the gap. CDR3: CASSSQGYGELFF. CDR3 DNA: TGTGCCAGCAGCTCCCAGGGTTACGGGGAGCTGTTTTTT.

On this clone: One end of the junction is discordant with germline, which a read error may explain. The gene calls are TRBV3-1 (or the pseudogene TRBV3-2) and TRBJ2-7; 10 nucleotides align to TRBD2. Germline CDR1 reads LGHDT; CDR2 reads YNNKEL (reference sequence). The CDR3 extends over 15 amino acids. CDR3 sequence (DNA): TGTGCCAGCAGCAAAGAGCGGGGGGGCTTCTACGAGCAGTACTTC. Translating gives CASSKERGGFYEQYF.

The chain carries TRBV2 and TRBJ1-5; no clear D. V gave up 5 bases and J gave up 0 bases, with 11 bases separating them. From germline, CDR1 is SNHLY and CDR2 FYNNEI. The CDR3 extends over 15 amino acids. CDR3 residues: CASSPDSYSNQPQHF. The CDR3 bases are TGTGCCAGCAGTCCGGACTCATATAGCAATCAGCCCCAGCATTTT.

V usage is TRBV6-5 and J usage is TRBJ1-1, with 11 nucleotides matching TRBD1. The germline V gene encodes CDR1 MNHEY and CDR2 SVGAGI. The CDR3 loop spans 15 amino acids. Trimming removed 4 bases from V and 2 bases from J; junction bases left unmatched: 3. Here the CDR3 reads CASSLGTGGNTEAFF. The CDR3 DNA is TGTGCCAGCAGTTTAGGGACAGGGGGAAACACTGAAGCTTTCTTT.

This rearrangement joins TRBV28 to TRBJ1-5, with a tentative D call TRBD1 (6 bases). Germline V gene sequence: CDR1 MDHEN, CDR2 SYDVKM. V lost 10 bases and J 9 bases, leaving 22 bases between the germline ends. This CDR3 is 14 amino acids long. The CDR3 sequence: CATDGNRVEGPQHF. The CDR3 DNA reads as TGTGCCACCGACGGCAACAGGGTAGAGGGGCCCCAGCATTTT.

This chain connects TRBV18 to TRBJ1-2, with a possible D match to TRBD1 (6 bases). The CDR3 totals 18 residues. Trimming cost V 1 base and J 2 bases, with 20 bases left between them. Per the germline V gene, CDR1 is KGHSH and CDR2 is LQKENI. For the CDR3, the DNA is TGTGCCAGCTCACCACTGACCCTAACGGGACAAGCGAACTATGGCTACACCTTC. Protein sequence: CASSPLTLTGQANYGYTF. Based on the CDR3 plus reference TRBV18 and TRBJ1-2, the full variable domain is NAGVMQNPRHLVRRRGQEARLRCSPMKGHSHVYWYRQLPEEGLKFMVYLQKENIIDESGMPKERFSAEFPKEGPSILRIQQVVRGDSAAYFCASSPLTLTGQANYGYTFGSGTRLTVV.